A single T cell receptor (beta chain) is shown here with its context. Recovery meant two consecutive negative NP/OP PCR tests, professional clearance, or resolved symptoms. In the authors' methods: Reference gene primer amplification in the assay estimated nucleated cell counts. Some clones are missing from TCRdb's copy, which holds only in-frame ones; the method was immunoSEQ multiplex PCR. The V and J calls and clone size come from that table; D and trimming were worked out from the DNA. The sample has about 180,000 clones, 84% seen once. This CDR3 comprises 13 residues. J gave up 12 bases and V 3 bases, and 7 bases lay outside the gene matches. Germline lookup yields CDR1 MNHEY and CDR2 SVGAGI. This entry belongs to a study of blood T cell repertoires in COVID-19. Study at large: Nucleic acid was either cDNA or gDNA, and it came from T cells, B-cell-depleted T cells, or PBMCs.

Sequencing input: PBMCs or T cells enriched from blood (not recorded which). The rearrangement joins TRBV6-5 to TRBJ1-4, with 7 bases fitting TRBD1. This clonotype was sampled from a man aged 50-59 years who had recovered from COVID-19. CDR3 sequence (DNA): TGTGCCAGCAGTTATTCTGGACAGGACGAACTGTTTTTT. Its protein is CASSYSGQDELFF.